These 5 T cell receptor beta chains were sequenced from one sample in a study of blood T cell repertoires in COVID-19. Some clones are missing from TCRdb's copy, which holds only in-frame ones; the method was immunoSEQ multiplex PCR. There are under 250,000 clones in the sample; 70% to 85% occur only once, and about 10% lies in the top ten. The sample taken for sequencing was peripheral blood. These receptors all come from an elderly man with acute or convalescent COVID-19.

This clone was observed a few times. V gene TRBV27 combines with J gene TRBJ1-2; maybe TRBD1 (6 bases). Germline V gene sequence: CDR1 MNHEY, CDR2 SMNVEV (reference sequence). V lost 3 bases and J lost 6, with 11 bases in between. The CDR3 spans 13 residues. The CDR3 region has the DNA TGTGCCAGCAGTTTCAGGGGATTCGATGGCTACACCTTC. Translating it yields CASSFRGFDGYTF.

The chain uses TRBV27 and TRBJ2-3; unclear D gene. The CDR3 covers 16 residues. The germline CDR1 and CDR2 sequences are MNHEY and SMNVEV (reference sequence). V lost 4 bases, J lost 0 bases, and 14 bases lay in between. The CDR3 region is CASSSRGYSSTDTQYF. The CDR3, as DNA: TGTGCCAGCAGTTCGAGAGGCTACTCTAGCACAGATACGCAGTATTTT.

This clone was seen once. CDR3 nucleotide sequence: TGTGCCAGCAGCTCGGGACTAGGCCACAATGAGCAGTTCTTC. The encoded protein is CASSSGLGHNEQFF. J is TRBJ2-1 and V is TRBV7-7, with 8 bases matching TRBD2. The CDR3 consists of 14 residues. V trimming: 4 bases; J trimming: 5 bases; junction bases outside the gene matches: 4. Germline CDR1 SSHAT, CDR2 FNYEAQ (reference sequence).

J is TRBJ1-4 and V is TRBV14; D gene uncertain. Germline V gives CDR1 SGHDN, CDR2 FVKESK. The CDR3 totals 13 residues. Trimming took 4 bases from V and 3 from J, leaving 6 bases between them. CDR3 sequence (DNA): TGTGCCAGCAGCCCCCTACCTAATGAAAAACTGTTTTTT. Amino acid sequence: CASSPLPNEKLFF.

The V gene is TRBV7-9, the J gene TRBJ1-2; 7 bases match TRBD1. V shed 1 base, J shed 4 bases, and the junction held 6 bases outside the gene matches. CDR1 and CDR2 from the germline V gene are SEHNR and FQNEAQ (reference sequence). The CDR3 runs 15 residues. The DNA for the CDR3 is TGTGCCAGCAGCTTAGAGGGGACAGTCCTCTATGGCTACACCTTC. This translates into CASSLEGTVLYGYTF.